This T cell receptor beta chain was found in a study of shared clonotypes between healthy human individuals. The data were produced by immunoSEQ multiplex PCR, yet TCRdb's version contains in-frame clones alone and is incomplete. The sample carries millions of clones, about 94% recorded once. CD45RO-negative cells were positively selected for CCR7, leaving out terminally differentiated effector memory CD45RA+ cells. This clonotype was sampled from a young man in good health. Input material: naive CD8+ T cells sorted from blood.

This CDR3 reads CASSQGAEQYF. In DNA form, the CDR3 reads TGTGCCAGCAGCCAAGGGGCCGAGCAGTACTTC. This sequence joins TRBV11-3 and TRBJ2-7, with D possibly TRBD1 on 5 matching bases. The germline gives CDR1 SGHNT, CDR2 YENEEA. The CDR3 consists of 11 residues. The germline V and J ends were trimmed by 5 bases and 6 bases, with 8 bases remaining between them.